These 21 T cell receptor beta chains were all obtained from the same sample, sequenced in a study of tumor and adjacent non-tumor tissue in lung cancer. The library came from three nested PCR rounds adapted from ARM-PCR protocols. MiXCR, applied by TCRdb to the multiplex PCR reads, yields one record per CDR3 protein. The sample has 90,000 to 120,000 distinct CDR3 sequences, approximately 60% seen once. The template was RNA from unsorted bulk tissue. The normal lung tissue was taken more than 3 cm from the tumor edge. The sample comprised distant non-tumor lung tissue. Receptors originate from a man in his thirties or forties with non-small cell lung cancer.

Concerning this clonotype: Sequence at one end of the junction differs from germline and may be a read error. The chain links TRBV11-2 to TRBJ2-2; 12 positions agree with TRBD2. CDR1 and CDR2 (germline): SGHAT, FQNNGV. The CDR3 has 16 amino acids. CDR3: CVSKTSGSGSSGELFF. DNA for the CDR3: TGTGTCAGCAAGACTAGCGGGAGTGGCAGCTCTGGGGAGCTGTTTTTT.

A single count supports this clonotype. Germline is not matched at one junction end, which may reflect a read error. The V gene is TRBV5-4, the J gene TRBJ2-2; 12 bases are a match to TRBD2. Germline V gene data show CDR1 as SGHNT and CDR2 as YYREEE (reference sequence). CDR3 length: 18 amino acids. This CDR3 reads CASSFRLAGAWYSGELFF. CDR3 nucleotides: TGTGCCAGCAGCTTTAGACTAGCGGGGGCTTGGTATAGCGGGGAACTGTTTTTT.

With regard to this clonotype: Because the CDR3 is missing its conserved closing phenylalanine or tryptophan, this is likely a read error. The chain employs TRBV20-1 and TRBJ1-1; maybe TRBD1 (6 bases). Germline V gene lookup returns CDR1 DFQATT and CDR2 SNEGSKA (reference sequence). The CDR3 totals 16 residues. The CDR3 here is CSAPSAGRGLKTEAFL. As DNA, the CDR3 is TGCAGTGCTCCTTCAGCAGGGAGGGGGTTGAAGACTGAAGCTTTCCTT.

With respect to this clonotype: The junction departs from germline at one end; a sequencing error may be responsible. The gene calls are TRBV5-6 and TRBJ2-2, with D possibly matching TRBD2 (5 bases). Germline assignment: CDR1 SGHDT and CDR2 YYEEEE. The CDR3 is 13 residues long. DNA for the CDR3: TGTGCCAGCATCTTTTTGCGGACCGGGGAGCCGTTTTTT. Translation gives CASIFLRTGEPFF.

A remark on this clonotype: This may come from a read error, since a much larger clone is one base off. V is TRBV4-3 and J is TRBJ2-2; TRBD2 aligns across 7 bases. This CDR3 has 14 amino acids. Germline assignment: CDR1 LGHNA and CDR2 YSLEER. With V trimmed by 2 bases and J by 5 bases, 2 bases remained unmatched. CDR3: CASSQWGLTGELFF. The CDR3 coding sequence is TGCGCCAGCAGCCAATGGGGACTAACCGGGGAGCTGTTTTTT.

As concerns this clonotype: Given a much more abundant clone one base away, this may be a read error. The CDR3 nucleotides are TGCAATACTAGAGCCGGGTCCAACCACCCGGGCCAAGAGACCCAGTACTTC. It codes for CNTRAGSNHPGQETQYF. The chain joins TRBV20-1 to TRBJ2-5; a weak D match, TRBD2 (5 bases). The CDR3 extends over 17 amino acids. Germline V gene sequence: CDR1 DFQATT, CDR2 SNEGSKA (reference sequence).

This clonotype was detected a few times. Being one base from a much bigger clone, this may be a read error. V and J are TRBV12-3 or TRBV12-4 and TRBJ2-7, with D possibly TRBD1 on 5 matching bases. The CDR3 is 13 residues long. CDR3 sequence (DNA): TGTGCCGGCAGTTTAGTCAGGGCGGACGAGCAGTACTTC. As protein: CAGSLVRADEQYF.

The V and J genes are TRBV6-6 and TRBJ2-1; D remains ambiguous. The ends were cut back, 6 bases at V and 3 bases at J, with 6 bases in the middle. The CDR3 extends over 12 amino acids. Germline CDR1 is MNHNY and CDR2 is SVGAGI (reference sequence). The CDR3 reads CASSQLYNEQFF. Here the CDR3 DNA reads TGTGCCAGCAGCCAGCTCTACAATGAGCAGTTCTTC.

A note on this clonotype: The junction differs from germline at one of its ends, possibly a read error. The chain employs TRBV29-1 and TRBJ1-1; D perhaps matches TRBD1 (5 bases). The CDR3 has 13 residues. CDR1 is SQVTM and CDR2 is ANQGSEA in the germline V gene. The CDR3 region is CSVGGMTNIEVFF. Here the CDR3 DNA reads TGCAGCGTGGGGGGAATGACGAACATTGAAGTTTTCTTT.

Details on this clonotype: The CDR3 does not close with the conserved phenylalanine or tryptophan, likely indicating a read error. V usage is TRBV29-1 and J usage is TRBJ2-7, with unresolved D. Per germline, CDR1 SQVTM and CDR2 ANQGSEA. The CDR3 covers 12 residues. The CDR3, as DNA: TGCAGTGTTACCCCGGGTTTCTACGAGCAGTACTCC. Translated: CSVTPGFYEQYS.

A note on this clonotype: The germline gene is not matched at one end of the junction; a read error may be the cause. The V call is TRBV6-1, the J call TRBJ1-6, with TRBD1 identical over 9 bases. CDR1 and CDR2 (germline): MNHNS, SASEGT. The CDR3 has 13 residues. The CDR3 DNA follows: TGTGCCAGCACCTGGGACAGGGATTCACCCCTCCAATTT. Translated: CASTWDRDSPLQF.

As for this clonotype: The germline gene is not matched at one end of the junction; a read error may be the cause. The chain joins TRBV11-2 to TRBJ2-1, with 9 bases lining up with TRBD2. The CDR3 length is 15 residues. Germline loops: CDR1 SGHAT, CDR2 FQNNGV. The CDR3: CASSLILAGIDQRSF. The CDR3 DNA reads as TGTGCCAGCAGCTTAATCCTAGCGGGGATTGATCAGCGGTCCTTC.

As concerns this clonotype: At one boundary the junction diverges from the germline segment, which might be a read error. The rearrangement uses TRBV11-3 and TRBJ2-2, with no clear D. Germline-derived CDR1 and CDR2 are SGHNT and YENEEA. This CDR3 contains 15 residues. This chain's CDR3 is CVSSLVAANTGELFF. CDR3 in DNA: TGTGTCAGCAGCTTAGTGGCGGCGAACACCGGTGAGCTGTTTTTT.

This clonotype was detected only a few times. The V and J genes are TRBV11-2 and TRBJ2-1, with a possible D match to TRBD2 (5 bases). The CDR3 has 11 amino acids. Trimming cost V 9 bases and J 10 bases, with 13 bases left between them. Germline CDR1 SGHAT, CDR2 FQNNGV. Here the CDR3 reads CASRRAEEQFF. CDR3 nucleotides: TGTGCCAGTAGACGAGCGGAGGAGCAGTTCTTC. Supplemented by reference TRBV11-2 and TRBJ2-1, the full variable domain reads EAGVAQSPRYKIIEKRQSVAFWCNPISGHATLYWYQQILGQGPKLLIQFQNNGVVDDSQLPKDRFSAERLKGVDSTLKIQPAKLEDSAVYLCASRRAEEQFFGPGTRLTVL.

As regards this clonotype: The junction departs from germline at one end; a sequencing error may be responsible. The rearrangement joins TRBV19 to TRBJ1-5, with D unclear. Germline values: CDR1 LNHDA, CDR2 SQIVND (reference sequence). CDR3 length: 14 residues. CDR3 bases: TGTGCCAGTAGTAAGGACGGAAAGAATCAACCCCAGCATTTT. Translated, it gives CASSKDGKNQPQHF. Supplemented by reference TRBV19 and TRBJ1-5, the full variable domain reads DGGITQSPKYLFRKEGQNVTLSCEQNLNHDAMYWYRQDPGQGLRLIYYSQIVNDFQKGDIAEGYSVSREKKESFPLTVTSAQKNPTAFYLCASSKDGKNQPQHFGDGTRLSIL.

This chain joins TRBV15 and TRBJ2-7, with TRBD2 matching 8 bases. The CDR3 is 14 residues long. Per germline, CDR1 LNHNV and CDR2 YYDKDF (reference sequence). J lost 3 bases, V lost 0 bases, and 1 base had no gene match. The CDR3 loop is CATSRESGSYEQYF. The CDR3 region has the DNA TGTGCCACCAGCAGAGAAAGCGGGAGCTACGAGCAGTACTTC.

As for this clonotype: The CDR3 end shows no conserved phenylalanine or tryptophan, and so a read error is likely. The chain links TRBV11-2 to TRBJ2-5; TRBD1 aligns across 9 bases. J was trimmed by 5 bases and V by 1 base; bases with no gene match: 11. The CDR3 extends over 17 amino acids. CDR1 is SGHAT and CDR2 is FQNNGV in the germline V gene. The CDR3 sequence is CASSLVASGQGGETQYI. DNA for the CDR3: TGTGCCAGCAGCTTAGTCGCTTCGGGACAGGGTGGGGAGACCCAGTACATC.

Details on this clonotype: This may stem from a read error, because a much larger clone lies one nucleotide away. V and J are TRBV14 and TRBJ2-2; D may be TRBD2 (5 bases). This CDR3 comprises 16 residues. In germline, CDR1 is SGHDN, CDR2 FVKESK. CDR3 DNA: TGTGCCAGCGGCCAACTCTCCGGGATGGGCACCGGGGAGCTGTTTTTT. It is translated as CASGQLSGMGTGELFF.

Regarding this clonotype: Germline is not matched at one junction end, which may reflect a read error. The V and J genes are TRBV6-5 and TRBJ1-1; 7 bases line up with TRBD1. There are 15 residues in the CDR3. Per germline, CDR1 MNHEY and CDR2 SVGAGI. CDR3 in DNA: TGTGCCAGCAGCCTCACGCGGACAGGCGGGACTGAAGCTCTCTTT. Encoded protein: CASSLTRTGGTEALF.

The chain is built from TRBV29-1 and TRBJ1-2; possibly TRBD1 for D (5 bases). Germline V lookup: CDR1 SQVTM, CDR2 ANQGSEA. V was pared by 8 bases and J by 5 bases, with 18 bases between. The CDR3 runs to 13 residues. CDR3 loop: CSTSDIRMYGYTF. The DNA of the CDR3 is TGCAGCACTTCGGACATTAGGATGTATGGCTACACCTTC.

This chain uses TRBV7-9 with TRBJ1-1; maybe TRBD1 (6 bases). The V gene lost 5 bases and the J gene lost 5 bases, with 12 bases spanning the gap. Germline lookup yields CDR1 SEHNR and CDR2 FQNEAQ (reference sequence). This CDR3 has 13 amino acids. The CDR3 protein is CASSKRGGTEAFF. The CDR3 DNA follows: TGTGCCAGCAGCAAGAGGGGGGGGACTGAAGCTTTCTTT.